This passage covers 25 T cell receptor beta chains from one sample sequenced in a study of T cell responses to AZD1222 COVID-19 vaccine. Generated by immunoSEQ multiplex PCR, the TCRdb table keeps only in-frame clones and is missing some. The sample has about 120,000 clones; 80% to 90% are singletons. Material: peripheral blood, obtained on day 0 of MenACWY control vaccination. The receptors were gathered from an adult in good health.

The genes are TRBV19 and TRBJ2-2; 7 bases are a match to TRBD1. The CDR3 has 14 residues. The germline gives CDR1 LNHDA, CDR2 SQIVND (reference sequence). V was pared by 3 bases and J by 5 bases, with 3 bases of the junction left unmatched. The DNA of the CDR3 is TGTGCCAGTAGTATGGACAGGATAACCGGGGAGCTGTTTTTT. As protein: CASSMDRITGELFF.

The CDR3 here is CASSQVRRQVASPLHF. CDR3 in DNA: TGTGCCAGCAGCCAAGTTAGGCGGCAGGTGGCTTCACCCCTCCACTTT. The V gene is TRBV3-1 (or the pseudogene TRBV3-2), the J gene TRBJ1-6; D is undetermined. Germline V gives CDR1 LGHDT, CDR2 YNNKEL (reference sequence). V was cut by 1 base and J by 9 bases, with 16 bases left in between. This CDR3 is 16 amino acids long.

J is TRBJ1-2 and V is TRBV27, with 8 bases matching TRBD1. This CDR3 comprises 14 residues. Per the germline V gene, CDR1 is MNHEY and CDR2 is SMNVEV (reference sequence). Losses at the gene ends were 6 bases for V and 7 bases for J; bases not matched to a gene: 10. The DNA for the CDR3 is TGTGCCAGCAGGGGACAGGCGACTTATGGTGGCTACACCTTC. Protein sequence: CASRGQATYGGYTF.

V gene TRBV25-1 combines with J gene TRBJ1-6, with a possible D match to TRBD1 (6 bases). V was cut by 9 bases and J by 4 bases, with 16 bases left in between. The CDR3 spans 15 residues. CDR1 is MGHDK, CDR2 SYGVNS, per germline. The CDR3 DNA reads TGTGCCAGTAAGGGCGGGGGCGTTTATAATTCACCCCTCCACTTT. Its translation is CASKGGGVYNSPLHF. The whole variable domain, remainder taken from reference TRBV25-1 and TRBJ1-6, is EADIYQTPRYLVIGTGKKITLECSQTMGHDKMYWYQQDPGMELHLIHYSYGVNSTEKGDLSSESTVSRIRTEHFPLTLESARPSHTSQYLCASKGGGVYNSPLHFGNGTRLTVT.

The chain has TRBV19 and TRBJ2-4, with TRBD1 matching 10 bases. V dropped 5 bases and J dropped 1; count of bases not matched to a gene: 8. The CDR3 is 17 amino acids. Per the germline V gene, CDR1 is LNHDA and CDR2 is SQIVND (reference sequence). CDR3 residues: CASSPLRTGGAKNIQYF. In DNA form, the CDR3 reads TGTGCCAGTAGTCCCTTACGGACAGGGGGGGCCAAAAACATTCAGTACTTC.

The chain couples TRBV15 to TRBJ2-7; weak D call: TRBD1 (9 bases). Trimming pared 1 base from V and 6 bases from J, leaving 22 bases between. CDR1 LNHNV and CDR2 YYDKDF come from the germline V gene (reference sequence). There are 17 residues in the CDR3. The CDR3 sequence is CATSRGRGGQGMAEQYF. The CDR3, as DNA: TGTGCCACCAGCAGAGGACGGGGGGGACAGGGTATGGCCGAGCAGTACTTC.

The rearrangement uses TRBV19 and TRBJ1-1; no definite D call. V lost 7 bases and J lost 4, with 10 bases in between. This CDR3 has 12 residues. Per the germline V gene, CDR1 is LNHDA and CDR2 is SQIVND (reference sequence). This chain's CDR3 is CASNQLGTEAFF. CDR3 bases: TGTGCCAGTAATCAGTTGGGCACTGAAGCTTTCTTT. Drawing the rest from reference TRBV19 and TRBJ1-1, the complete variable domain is DGGITQSPKYLFRKEGQNVTLSCEQNLNHDAMYWYRQDPGQGLRLIYYSQIVNDFQKGDIAEGYSVSREKKESFPLTVTSAQKNPTAFYLCASNQLGTEAFFGQGTRLTVV.

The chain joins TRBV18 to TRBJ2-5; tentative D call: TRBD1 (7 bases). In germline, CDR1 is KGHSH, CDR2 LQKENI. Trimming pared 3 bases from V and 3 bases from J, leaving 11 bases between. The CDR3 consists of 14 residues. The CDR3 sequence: CASSPSRGEETQYF. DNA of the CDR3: TGTGCCAGCTCACCTTCCAGGGGGGAAGAGACCCAGTACTTC.

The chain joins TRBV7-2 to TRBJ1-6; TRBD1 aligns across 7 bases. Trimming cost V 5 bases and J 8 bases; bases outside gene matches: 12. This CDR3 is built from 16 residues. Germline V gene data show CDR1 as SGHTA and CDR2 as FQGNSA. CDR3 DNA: TGTGCCAGCAGCCCCGGGCGGCGACAGGGACATTCACCCCTCCACTTT. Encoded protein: CASSPGRRQGHSPLHF.

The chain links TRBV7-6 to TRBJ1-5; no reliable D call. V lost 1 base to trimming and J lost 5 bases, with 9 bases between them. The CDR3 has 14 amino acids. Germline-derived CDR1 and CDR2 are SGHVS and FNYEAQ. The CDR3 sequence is CASSLDPYDQPQHF. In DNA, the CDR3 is TGTGCCAGCAGCTTAGATCCCTATGATCAGCCCCAGCATTTT.

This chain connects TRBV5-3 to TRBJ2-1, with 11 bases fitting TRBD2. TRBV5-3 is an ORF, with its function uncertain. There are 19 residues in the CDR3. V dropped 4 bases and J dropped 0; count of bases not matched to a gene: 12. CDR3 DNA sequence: TGTGCCAGAAGCCCTCGGCTAGCGGGGGGTTGGAGCTCCTACAATGAGCAGTTCTTC. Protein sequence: CARSPRLAGGWSSYNEQFF.

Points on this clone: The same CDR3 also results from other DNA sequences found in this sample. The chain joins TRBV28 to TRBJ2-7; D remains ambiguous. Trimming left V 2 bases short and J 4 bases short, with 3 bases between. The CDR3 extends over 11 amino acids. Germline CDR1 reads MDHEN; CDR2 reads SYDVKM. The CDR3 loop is CASSLRYEQYF. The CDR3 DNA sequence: TGTGCCAGCAGTTTACGATACGAGCAGTACTTC. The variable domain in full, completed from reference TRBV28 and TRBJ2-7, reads DVKVTQSSRYLVKRTGEKVFLECVQDMDHENMFWYRQDPGLGLRLIYFSYDVKMKEKGDIPEGYSVSREKKERFSLILESASTNQTSMYLCASSLRYEQYFGPGTRLTVT.

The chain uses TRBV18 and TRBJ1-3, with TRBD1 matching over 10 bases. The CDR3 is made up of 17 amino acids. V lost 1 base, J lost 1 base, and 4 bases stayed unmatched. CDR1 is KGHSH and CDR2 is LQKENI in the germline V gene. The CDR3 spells CASSPQGTGASGNTIYF. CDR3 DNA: TGTGCCAGCTCACCACAAGGGACAGGGGCTTCTGGAAACACCATATATTTT.

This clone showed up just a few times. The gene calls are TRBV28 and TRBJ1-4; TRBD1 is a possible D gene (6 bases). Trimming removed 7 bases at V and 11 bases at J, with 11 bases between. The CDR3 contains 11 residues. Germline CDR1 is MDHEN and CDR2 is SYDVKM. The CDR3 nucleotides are TGTGCCAGCACCGGGGGCAGGAAACTGTTTTTT. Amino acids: CASTGGRKLFF.

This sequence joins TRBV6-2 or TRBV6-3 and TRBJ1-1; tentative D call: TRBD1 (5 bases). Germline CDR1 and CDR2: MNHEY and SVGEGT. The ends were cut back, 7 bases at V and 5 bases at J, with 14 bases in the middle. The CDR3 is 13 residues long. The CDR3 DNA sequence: TGTGCCAGCACCCCGGTGGGGGAAACTGAAGCTTTCTTT. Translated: CASTPVGETEAFF.

CDR3 sequence: CASSWSWGRGATNEKLFF. For the CDR3, the DNA is TGTGCCAGCAGCTGGAGTTGGGGCAGGGGGGCAACTAATGAAAAACTGTTTTTT. The chain combines TRBV7-2 with TRBJ1-4; 7 nucleotides match TRBD1. CDR1 is SGHTA and CDR2 is FQGNSA in the germline V gene. After removal of 4 bases from V and 0 bases from J, the junction contained 11 bases not matched to a gene. The CDR3 runs to 18 residues.

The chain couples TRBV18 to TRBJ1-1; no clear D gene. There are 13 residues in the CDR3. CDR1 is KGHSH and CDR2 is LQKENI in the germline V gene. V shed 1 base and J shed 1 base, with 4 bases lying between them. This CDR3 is CASSPLRNTEAFF. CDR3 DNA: TGTGCCAGCTCACCACTAAGGAACACTGAAGCTTTCTTT.

CDR3 in amino acids: CASYSRGRRGNTIYF. DNA of the CDR3: TGTGCCAGCTACTCCAGGGGTCGAAGAGGAAACACCATATATTTT. The chain combines TRBV28 with TRBJ1-3; possible D gene TRBD1, 6 bases. Germline V gene data show CDR1 as MDHEN and CDR2 as SYDVKM. V lost 8 bases and J 4 bases, leaving 18 bases between the germline ends. This CDR3 comprises 15 residues.

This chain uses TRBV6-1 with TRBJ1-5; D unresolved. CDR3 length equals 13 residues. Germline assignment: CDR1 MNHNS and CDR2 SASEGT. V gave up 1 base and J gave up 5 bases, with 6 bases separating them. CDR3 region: CASSEVRDQPQHF. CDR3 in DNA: TGTGCCAGCAGTGAAGTTCGGGATCAGCCCCAGCATTTT.

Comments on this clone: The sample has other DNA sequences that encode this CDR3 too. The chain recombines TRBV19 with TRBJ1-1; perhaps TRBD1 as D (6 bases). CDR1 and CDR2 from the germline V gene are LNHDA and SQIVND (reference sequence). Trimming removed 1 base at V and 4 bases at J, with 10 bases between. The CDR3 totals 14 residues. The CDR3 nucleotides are TGTGCCAGTAGTATAGGAGGAGGGGGCACTGAAGCTTTCTTT. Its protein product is CASSIGGGGTEAFF.

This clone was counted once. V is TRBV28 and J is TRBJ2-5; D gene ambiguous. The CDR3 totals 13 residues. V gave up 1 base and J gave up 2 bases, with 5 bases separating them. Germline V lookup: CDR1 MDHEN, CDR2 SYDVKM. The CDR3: CASSLLGQETQYF. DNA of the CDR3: TGTGCCAGCAGTTTATTGGGGCAAGAGACCCAGTACTTC.

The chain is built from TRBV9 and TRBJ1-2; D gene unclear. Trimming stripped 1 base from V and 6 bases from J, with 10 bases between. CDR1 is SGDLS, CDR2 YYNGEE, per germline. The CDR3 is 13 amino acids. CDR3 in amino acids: CASSVSEMDGYTF. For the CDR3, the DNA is TGTGCCAGCAGCGTAAGCGAGATGGATGGCTACACCTTC.

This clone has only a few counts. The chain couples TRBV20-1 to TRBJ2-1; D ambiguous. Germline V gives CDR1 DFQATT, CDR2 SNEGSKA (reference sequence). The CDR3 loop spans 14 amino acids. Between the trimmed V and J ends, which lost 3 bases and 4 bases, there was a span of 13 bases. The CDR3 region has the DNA TGCAGTGCTAGTGAACCCTCAGCGTACAATGAGCAGTTCTTC. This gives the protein CSASEPSAYNEQFF.

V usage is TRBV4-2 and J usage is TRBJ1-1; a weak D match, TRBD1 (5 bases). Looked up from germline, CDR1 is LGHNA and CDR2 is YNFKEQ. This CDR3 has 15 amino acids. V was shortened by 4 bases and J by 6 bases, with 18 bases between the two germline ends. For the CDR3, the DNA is TGTGCCAGCAGCCCGAATCAGGGTCCGGACTCTGAAGCTTTCTTT. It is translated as CASSPNQGPDSEAFF.

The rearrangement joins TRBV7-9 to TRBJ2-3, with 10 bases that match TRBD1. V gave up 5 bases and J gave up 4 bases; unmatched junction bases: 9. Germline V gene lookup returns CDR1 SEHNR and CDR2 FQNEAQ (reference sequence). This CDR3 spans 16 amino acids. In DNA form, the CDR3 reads TGTGCCAGCAGCAAATTACCGGGACAGGGGTCAGATACGCAGTATTTT. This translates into CASSKLPGQGSDTQYF.